A single sample gave rise to the 25 T cell receptor beta chains below, sequenced in a study of shared clonotypes between healthy human individuals. Sequencing was performed with immunoSEQ multiplex PCR; in TCRdb, only in-frame clones are kept and a portion is missing. The top ten clones hold 0.36% of a sample with around 2.5 million clones, roughly 93% of them seen once. The specimen sequenced was naive CD4+ T cells from PBMCs. The subset: CD45RA+ positively selected. Receptors were obtained from a man aged 18 to 35 in good health. Some clones in this sample may be carry-over from other donors' samples.

The rearrangement uses TRBV7-2 and TRBJ1-4, with TRBD1 as a possible D gene (5 bases). Per germline, CDR1 SGHTA and CDR2 FQGNSA. Deletions cut 5 bases from V and 5 bases from J, with 6 bases between. This CDR3 spans 12 amino acids. Written as DNA, the CDR3 is TGTGCCAGCAGCGGGACGAATGAAAAACTGTTTTTT. As protein: CASSGTNEKLFF.

This clone was seen just once. The chain joins TRBV5-1 to TRBJ2-1; TRBD1 matches at 10 bases. The CDR3 is made up of 16 amino acids. Germline CDR1 and CDR2: SGHRS and YFSETQ. V lost 4 bases to trimming and J lost 7 bases; unmatched junction nucleotides: 11. CDR3 sequence (DNA): TGCGCCAGCAGCGCACAACCGGGACAGGGGAAAAATGAGCAGTTCTTC. Translating it yields CASSAQPGQGKNEQFF.

The V call is TRBV5-4, the J call TRBJ2-2; D perhaps matches TRBD1 (5 bases). Germline CDR1 is SGHNT and CDR2 is YYREEE (reference sequence). CDR3 size: 14 residues. Trimming cost V 5 bases and J 4 bases, with 12 bases left between them. The CDR3 loop is CASRSDTFTGELFF. For the CDR3, the DNA is TGTGCCAGCAGATCGGACACCTTCACCGGGGAGCTGTTTTTT. Together with reference TRBV5-4 and TRBJ2-2, the CDR3 gives the full variable domain: ETGVTQSPTHLIKTRGQQVTLRCSSQSGHNTVSWYQQALGQGPQFIFQYYREEENGRGNFPPRFSGLQFPNYSSELNVNALELDDSALYLCASRSDTFTGELFFGEGSRLTVL.

This chain connects TRBV5-1 to TRBJ2-7, with 13 bases that match TRBD2. Trimming cost V 4 bases and J 0 bases; bases outside gene matches: 4. The CDR3 has 16 amino acids. Germline-derived CDR1 and CDR2 are SGHRS and YFSETQ. DNA for the CDR3: TGCGCCAGCAGCGGGGGACTAGCGGGAAACTCCTACGAGCAGTACTTC. Translation: CASSGGLAGNSYEQYF.

As to this clone: The sample has other DNA sequences that encode this CDR3 too. The J gene is TRBJ1-3, the V gene TRBV28, with a weak D call TRBD1 (6 bases). V was clipped by 6 bases and J by 0 bases, with 12 bases between them. Germline V gives CDR1 MDHEN, CDR2 SYDVKM. There are 15 residues in the CDR3. CDR3 sequence (DNA): TGTGCCAGCAGCCCTAGCAGGGGCTCTGGAAACACCATATATTTT. It specifies CASSPSRGSGNTIYF.

This chain joins TRBV6-6 and TRBJ2-7; D gene unclear. In germline, CDR1 is MNHNY, CDR2 SVGAGI (reference sequence). Trimming removed 1 base at V and 3 bases at J, with 7 bases between. The CDR3 contains 13 residues. The CDR3 DNA is TGTGCCAGCAGTTACTTCGCCTACTACGAGCAGTACTTC. Translating it yields CASSYFAYYEQYF.

The chain is built from TRBV27 and TRBJ2-1; perhaps TRBD1 as D (6 bases). V dropped 4 bases and J dropped 3 bases, with 19 bases sitting between them. The germline gives CDR1 MNHEY, CDR2 SMNVEV (reference sequence). The CDR3 runs 17 residues. The CDR3 is CASSSMTGQGSYNEQFF. In DNA, the CDR3 is TGTGCCAGCAGTTCTATGACGGGGCAGGGGAGCTACAATGAGCAGTTCTTC.

The chain joins TRBV29-1 to TRBJ1-2; D unresolved. Germline loops: CDR1 SQVTM, CDR2 ANQGSEA. This CDR3 is 13 amino acids long. Trimming shortened V by 3 bases and J by 4 bases, and 12 bases separated the two germline ends. CDR3 amino acids: CSVDGPDLYGYTF. In DNA, the CDR3 is TGCAGCGTTGATGGACCCGATCTCTATGGCTACACCTTC.

V usage is TRBV9 and J usage is TRBJ2-3, with D tentatively TRBD2 (6 bases). Trimming pared 4 bases from V and 4 bases from J, leaving 16 bases between. Germline-derived CDR1 and CDR2 are SGDLS and YYNGEE. This CDR3 is 15 amino acids long. The DNA for the CDR3 is TGTGCCAGCAGCATAACTAGCAGACTTTCAGATACGCAGTATTTT. This sequence encodes CASSITSRLSDTQYF.

The rearrangement uses TRBV19 and TRBJ1-2; no definite D call. CDR3 length: 14 residues. Germline loops: CDR1 LNHDA, CDR2 SQIVND (reference sequence). V was pared by 3 bases and J by 4 bases, with 12 bases between. In DNA, the CDR3 is TGTGCCAGTAGTATGTTAAGGACGGGCTATGGCTACACCTTC. This gives the protein CASSMLRTGYGYTF.

The CDR3 region has the DNA TGTGCCAGCAGCCAAGGAACAGGGGCGCAAGCTTTCTTT. Translated, it gives CASSQGTGAQAFF. This chain joins TRBV6-5 and TRBJ1-1; 7 positions agree with TRBD1. Germline V gene data show CDR1 as MNHEY and CDR2 as SVGAGI. The CDR3 is 13 amino acids. J lost 9 bases, V lost 6 bases, and 10 bases had no gene match.

Only a few counts were recorded for this clone. This chain uses TRBV14 with TRBJ1-2; D is ambiguous. The CDR3 covers 13 residues. CDR1 SGHDN and CDR2 FVKESK come from the germline V gene. The V and J ends lost 2 bases and 8 bases respectively, with 12 bases between them. CDR3 protein: CASSQYGEGGYTF. The CDR3 nucleotides read TGTGCCAGCAGCCAATATGGGGAGGGAGGCTACACCTTC.

This chain links TRBV7-2 with TRBJ2-7; TRBD1 matches at 9 bases. The ends lost 8 bases at V and 3 bases at J; junction bases unmatched: 2. The V gene's germline CDR1 is SGHTA and CDR2 FQGNSA. The CDR3 sequence is 12 residues long. The DNA for the CDR3 is TGTGCCAGCCGGGGACAGGGCTACGAGCAGTACTTC. Translating gives CASRGQGYEQYF.

The chain couples TRBV5-8 to TRBJ2-7; 12 bases agree with TRBD1. V was pared by 4 bases and J by 7 bases, with 18 bases of the junction left unmatched. Germline values: CDR1 SGHTS, CDR2 YDEGEE. The CDR3 extends over 18 amino acids. The CDR3 DNA follows: TGTGCCAGCAGCCACGCAGGGACAGGGGGCGAATTCTTTCGGGAGCAGTACTTC. The encoded protein is CASSHAGTGGEFFREQYF.

The chain carries TRBV9 and TRBJ2-7, with D uncertain. The CDR3 extends over 13 amino acids. Trimming took off 0 bases at V and 8 bases at J, with 12 bases between the two ends. CDR1 and CDR2 from the germline V gene are SGDLS and YYNGEE. The DNA of the CDR3 is TGTGCCAGCAGCGTAGGTAATAGCCTCAAGCAGTACTTC. Protein product: CASSVGNSLKQYF. Using reference TRBV9 and TRBJ2-7 for the parts outside the CDR3, the full variable domain is DSGVTQTPKHLITATGQRVTLRCSPRSGDLSVYWYQQSLDQGLQFLIQYYNGEERAKGNILERFSAQQFPDLHSELNLSSLELGDSALYFCASSVGNSLKQYFGPGTRLTVT.

V usage is TRBV5-1 and J usage is TRBJ2-3; 7 nucleotides match TRBD1. The CDR3 is 16 amino acids. The germline V gene has CDR1 SGHRS and CDR2 YFSETQ. V was pared by 4 bases and J by 1 base, with 9 bases of the junction left unmatched. In nucleotides, the CDR3 is TGCGCCAGCAGCCCCGGACAGGTTGTAGGCACAGATACGCAGTATTTT. Its protein product is CASSPGQVVGTDTQYF.

J is TRBJ1-4 and V is TRBV5-1; D remains ambiguous. The length of the CDR3 is 16 residues. V was clipped by 3 bases and J by 7 bases, with 19 bases between them. CDR1 is SGHRS, CDR2 YFSETQ, per germline. CDR3 in amino acids: CASSSDVGVSSEKLFF. In nucleotides, the CDR3 is TGCGCCAGCAGCTCTGATGTTGGGGTATCGAGTGAAAAACTGTTTTTT.

The chain uses TRBV2 and TRBJ1-2, with D tentatively TRBD1 (6 bases). CDR3 length: 16 amino acids. V was pared by 6 bases and J by 2 bases, with 19 bases between. Germline lookup yields CDR1 SNHLY and CDR2 FYNNEI. CDR3 residues: CASRTRWTESNYGYTF. The CDR3 nucleotides read TGTGCCAGCAGAACCCGATGGACAGAATCCAACTATGGCTACACCTTC.

Comment on this clone: Within the sample, other DNA sequences also encode this same CDR3. V and J are TRBV6-6 and TRBJ2-5, with a tentative D call TRBD2 (5 bases). The germline V and J ends were trimmed by 0 bases and 2 bases, with 7 bases remaining between them. The CDR3 is made up of 14 amino acids. CDR1 is MNHNY, CDR2 SVGAGI, per germline (reference sequence). CDR3: CASSYSGLQETQYF. The CDR3 nucleotides read TGTGCCAGCAGTTACTCAGGACTTCAAGAGACCCAGTACTTC.

Details on this clone: A clone one base away is much larger, so this may be a read error. The rearrangement joins TRBV5-4 to TRBJ1-4, with 10 bases matching TRBD1. After removal of 4 bases from V and 5 bases from J, the junction contained 2 bases not matched to a gene. Per the germline V gene, CDR1 is SGHNT and CDR2 is YYREEE (reference sequence). This CDR3 comprises 14 residues. The chain's CDR3 is CASSVDRGNEKLFF. The CDR3 DNA reads TGTGCCAGCAGCGTGGACAGGGGGAATGAAAAACTGTTTTTT.

The genes are TRBV6-5 and TRBJ2-5; 7 bases agree with TRBD1. Germline-derived CDR1 and CDR2 are MNHEY and SVGAGI. Trimming took 6 bases from V and 7 from J; bases not matched to a gene: 11. The CDR3 runs to 14 residues. CDR3 sequence (DNA): TGTGCCAGCAGAGCGACAGGGATGGGAGTGACCCAGTACTTC. This encodes CASRATGMGVTQYF.

A single count supports this clone. The rearrangement uses TRBV5-4 and TRBJ1-1; TRBD1 aligns across 7 bases. The CDR3 runs 14 residues. J was trimmed by 3 bases and V by 2 bases; bases with no gene match: 4. Germline V gene sequence: CDR1 SGHNT, CDR2 YYREEE (reference sequence). This CDR3 reads CASSFRDRHTEAFF. The CDR3 DNA reads as TGTGCCAGCAGCTTTAGGGACAGACACACTGAAGCTTTCTTT.

With regard to this clone: Within the sample, other DNA sequences also encode this same CDR3. This sequence joins TRBV15 and TRBJ1-2; a weak D match, TRBD1 (5 bases). Germline V gene lookup returns CDR1 LNHNV and CDR2 YYDKDF (reference sequence). This CDR3 is built from 13 residues. The V end lost 0 bases, the J end lost 6 bases, and 8 bases lay between the germline ends. The CDR3, as DNA: TGTGCCACCAGCAGAGATAGGGGTGATGGCTACACCTTC. This translates into CATSRDRGDGYTF.

About this clone: This same CDR3 is encoded by further DNA sequences in the sample. The chain carries TRBV5-1 and TRBJ2-7; 9 bases fit TRBD2. V was pared by 1 base and J by 2 bases, with 1 base of the junction left unmatched. CDR3 length: 14 residues. From germline, CDR1 is SGHRS and CDR2 YFSETQ. In nucleotides, the CDR3 is TGCGCCAGCAGCTTGAGCGGGGGGACCTACGAGCAGTACTTC. It encodes CASSLSGGTYEQYF.

The rearrangement uses TRBV4-3 and TRBJ2-5; D assignment may be TRBD1 or TRBD2 (5 bases each). The germline V and J ends were trimmed by 1 base and 5 bases, with 17 bases remaining between them. This CDR3 region has 16 residues. In germline, CDR1 is LGHNA, CDR2 YSLEER. CDR3 nucleotide sequence: TGCGCCAGCAGCCAAGTGTGGGCAGGGTCGGGGGAGACCCAGTACTTC. This codes for CASSQVWAGSGETQYF.